The sequence of this T cell receptor (beta chain) was determined in a study of cytomegalovirus exposure and HLA in healthy donors. Looking at the study overall: From HLA-typed donors, an early data release held roughly 80 million unique TCRs.

Whole-study results and caveats: Earlier results showed most TCR beta V segments being productive about 90% or about 30% of the time. The authors listed 150 to 200 TCR beta chains as cytomegalovirus-associated. The authors reported that TCR beta sequences could predict HLA-A and HLA-B alleles. These predictions were accurate for most subjects in the first cohort.

PCR involved 60 Vbeta and 13 Jbeta primers. Here immunoSEQ multiplex PCR was the method, and the copy in TCRdb shows in-frame clones only, minus some. Its clone listing holds approximately 30,000 clones. Comments on this clone: The antigen is undetermined.

The TCR originated in a woman aged 40 to 49 in good health and CMV-seropositive. Sequenced sample: PBMCs.

The CDR3 DNA is TGTGCCAGCAGTTCCCCTCTAGAGAGTGAGCAGTTCTTC. This sequence encodes CASSSPLESEQFF. The chain couples TRBV27 to TRBJ2-1; D gene unclear. V lost 4 bases and J 9 bases, leaving 13 bases between the germline ends. Germline V gives CDR1 MNHEY, CDR2 SMNVEV (reference sequence). This CDR3 spans 13 amino acids.